Following are 10 T cell receptor beta chains from one sample sequenced in a study of shared clonotypes between healthy human individuals. Measured with immunoSEQ multiplex PCR; TCRdb has only the in-frame clones, and not every one. The table records over a million clones, less than 99% of them present only once. Sample: naive CD4+ T cells sorted from blood. Subset noted: CD45RA+ positively selected. The receptors stem from a man aged 25-45 years in good health.

The genes are TRBV5-5 and TRBJ1-4; D may be TRBD1 (6 bases). Germline CDR1 is SGHKS and CDR2 is YYEKEE (reference sequence). Trimming shortened V by 4 bases and J by 0 bases, and 10 bases separated the two germline ends. This CDR3 region has 15 residues. The CDR3 loop reads CASSNGTTTNEKLFF. The CDR3 nucleotides read TGTGCCAGCAGCAACGGGACAACAACTAATGAAAAACTGTTTTTT.

The chain recombines TRBV5-5 with TRBJ2-5; TRBD2 matches 8 bases. V trimming: 0 bases; J trimming: 2 bases; junction bases outside the gene matches: 9. Germline loops: CDR1 SGHKS, CDR2 YYEKEE (reference sequence). This CDR3 is built from 17 residues. The CDR3 here is CASSLEPALAAQETQYF. The CDR3, as DNA: TGTGCCAGCAGCTTGGAACCTGCACTAGCGGCGCAAGAGACCCAGTACTTC.

This clone turned up a few times. Other DNA sequences in this sample translate to the same CDR3. V and J are TRBV5-4 and TRBJ1-5, with D possibly matching TRBD1 (6 bases). The germline gives CDR1 SGHNT, CDR2 YYREEE (reference sequence). The V and J ends lost 0 bases and 2 bases respectively, with 6 bases between them. The length of the CDR3 is 14 residues. CDR3 nucleotide sequence: TGTGCCAGCAGCTTGGCAGGGGGCAATCAGCCCCAGCATTTT. It translates to CASSLAGGNQPQHF. The whole variable domain, filled in from reference TRBV5-4 and TRBJ1-5, reads ETGVTQSPTHLIKTRGQQVTLRCSSQSGHNTVSWYQQALGQGPQFIFQYYREEENGRGNFPPRFSGLQFPNYSSELNVNALELDDSALYLCASSLAGGNQPQHFGDGTRLSIL.

A remark on this clone: An end of the junction differs from the germline gene, which may be a read error. CDR3 region: CASSPGLIALPALF. The CDR3 DNA sequence: TGTGCCAGCAGTCCAGGACTGATCGCGCTCCCGGCTCTATTC. The chain links TRBV27 to TRBJ2-7; possible D gene TRBD2, 5 bases. The germline V gene encodes CDR1 MNHEY and CDR2 SMNVEV (reference sequence). This CDR3 spans 14 amino acids.

This sequence joins TRBV5-1 and TRBJ1-2; unclear D gene. The CDR3 is 14 amino acids. V lost 2 bases, J lost 2 bases, and 10 bases lay in between. Looked up from germline, CDR1 is SGHRS and CDR2 is YFSETQ. CDR3 residues: CASSFEPTNYGYTF. DNA for the CDR3: TGCGCCAGCAGCTTCGAGCCGACAAACTATGGCTACACCTTC.

The rearrangement links TRBV6-4 to TRBJ2-3, with D hard to call. CDR1 and CDR2 from the germline V gene are MRHNA and SNTAGT. This CDR3 has 18 amino acids. Trimming took off 1 base at V and 7 bases at J, with 24 bases between the two ends. DNA for the CDR3: TGTGCCAGCAGTGACTTTGTTATTAAGCCGAGATTTCGGAATACGCAGTATTTT. It codes for CASSDFVIKPRFRNTQYF.

The CDR3 region is CAWTWGSGTDTQYF. The CDR3 DNA reads as TGTGCCTGGACCTGGGGTAGCGGCACAGATACGCAGTATTTT. The V and J genes are TRBV30 and TRBJ2-3, with D tentatively TRBD2 (5 bases). V was shortened by 4 bases and J by 1 base, with 12 bases between the two germline ends. The CDR3 sequence is 14 residues long. From germline, CDR1 is GTSNPN and CDR2 SVGIG (reference sequence).

CDR3 bases: TGTGCCAGCTTTACTGAGGGCAGAGGGGACCGGAACACTGAAGCTTTCTTT. It encodes CASFTEGRGDRNTEAFF. V is TRBV5-6 and J is TRBJ1-1; weak D call: TRBD1 (5 bases). Germline lookup yields CDR1 SGHDT and CDR2 YYEEEE. The V end lost 7 bases, the J end lost 1 base, and 23 bases lay between the germline ends. This CDR3 spans 17 amino acids.

The rearrangement uses TRBV7-9 and TRBJ2-1; 10 positions match TRBD2. CDR1 and CDR2 from the germline V gene are SEHNR and FQNEAQ (reference sequence). V was clipped by 1 base and J by 3 bases; unmatched bases: 6. CDR3 size: 17 residues. This CDR3 reads CASSLGTLAGVYNEQFF. CDR3 coding DNA: TGTGCCAGCAGCTTAGGGACCCTAGCGGGAGTCTACAATGAGCAGTTCTTC.

Turning to this clone: The same CDR3 is also encoded by other DNA sequences in this sample. The chain couples TRBV9 to TRBJ2-3; the D is unclear. The V gene lost 0 bases and the J gene lost 0 bases, with 8 bases spanning the gap. Germline assignment: CDR1 SGDLS and CDR2 YYNGEE. The CDR3 consists of 15 residues. CDR3 amino acids: CASSVVGVSTDTQYF. The CDR3 coding sequence is TGTGCCAGCAGCGTAGTTGGGGTTAGCACAGATACGCAGTATTTT.